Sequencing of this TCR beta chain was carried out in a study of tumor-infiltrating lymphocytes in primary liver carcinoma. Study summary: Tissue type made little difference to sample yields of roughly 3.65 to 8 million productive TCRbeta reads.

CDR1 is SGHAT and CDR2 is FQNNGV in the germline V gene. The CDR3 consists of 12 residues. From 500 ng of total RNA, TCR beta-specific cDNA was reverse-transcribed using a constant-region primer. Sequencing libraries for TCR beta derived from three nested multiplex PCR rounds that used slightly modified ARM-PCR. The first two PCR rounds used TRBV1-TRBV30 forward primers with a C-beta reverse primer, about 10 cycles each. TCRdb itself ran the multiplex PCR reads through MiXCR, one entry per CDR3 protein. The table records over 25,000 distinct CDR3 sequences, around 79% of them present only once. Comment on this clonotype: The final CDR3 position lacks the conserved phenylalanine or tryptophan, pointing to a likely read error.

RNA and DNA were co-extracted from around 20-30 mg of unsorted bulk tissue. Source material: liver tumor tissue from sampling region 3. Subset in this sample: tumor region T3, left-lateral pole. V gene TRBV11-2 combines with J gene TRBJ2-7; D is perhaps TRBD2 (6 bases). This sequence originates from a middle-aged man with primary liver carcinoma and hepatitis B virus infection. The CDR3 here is CANSWGVDEQYL. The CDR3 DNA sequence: TGTGCCAACAGCTGGGGGGTAGACGAGCAGTACTTA.